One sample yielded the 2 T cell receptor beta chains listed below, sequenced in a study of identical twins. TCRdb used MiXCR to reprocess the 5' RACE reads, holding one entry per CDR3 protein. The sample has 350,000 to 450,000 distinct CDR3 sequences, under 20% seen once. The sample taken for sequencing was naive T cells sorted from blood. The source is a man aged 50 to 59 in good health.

The CDR3 is CASSFIYTGELFF. CDR3 in DNA: TGTGCCAGCAGTTTCATCTACACCGGGGAGCTGTTTTTT. The V gene is TRBV12-3 or TRBV12-4, the J gene TRBJ2-2; D is ambiguous. The CDR3 totals 13 residues. Trimming shortened V by 3 bases and J by 3 bases, and 5 bases separated the two germline ends.

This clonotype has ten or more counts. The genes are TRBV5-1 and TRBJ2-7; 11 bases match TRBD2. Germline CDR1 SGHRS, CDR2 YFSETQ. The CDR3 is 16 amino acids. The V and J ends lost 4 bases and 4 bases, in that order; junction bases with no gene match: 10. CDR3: CASSPRTSGRRYEQYF. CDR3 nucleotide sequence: TGCGCCAGCAGCCCTCGTACTAGCGGGAGACGTTACGAGCAGTACTTC.